This T cell receptor (beta chain) was observed in a study of shared clonotypes between healthy human individuals. TCRdb keeps only in-frame clones here, not all; method: immunoSEQ multiplex PCR. The top ten clones hold approximately 1.5% of a sample with approximately 980,000 clones, approximately 80% of them seen once. The germline V gene encodes CDR1 SGHVS and CDR2 FQNEAQ. The CDR3 has 16 residues. Trimming removed 3 bases from V and 6 bases from J; junction bases left unmatched: 8. The rearrangement uses TRBV7-8 and TRBJ2-1; 10 nucleotides match TRBD1. This sequence was found in a man between 18 and 29 years old in good health. The sample taken for sequencing was memory CD4+ T cells sorted from blood. As to subset: CD45RA-negative fraction. The CDR3 is CASSLGLGQGFNEQFF. As DNA, the CDR3 is TGTGCCAGCAGCTTGGGCTTGGGACAGGGGTTCAATGAGCAGTTCTTC. The variable domain in full, with the rest retrieved from reference TRBV7-8 and TRBJ2-1, is GAGVSQSPRYKVAKRGQDVALRCDPISGHVSLFWYQQALGQGPEFLTYFQNEAQLDKSGLPSDRFFAERPEGSVSTLKIQRTQQEDSAVYLCASSLGLGQGFNEQFFGPGTRLTVL.